This record looks at one T cell receptor beta chain sequence and its context. This sample was taken from a study of blood T cells in healthy people across ages. The germline V gene encodes CDR1 SGHTA and CDR2 FQGNSA. CDR3 size: 17 residues. Trimming left V 5 bases short and J 0 bases short, with 14 bases between. A sample-barcoded 5' primer and a J-beta primer mix were used in a second PCR of roughly 6 to 12 cycles. TCRdb independently ran MiXCR on the 5' RACE reads; one entry per CDR3 protein. The sample includes around 900,000 distinct CDR3 sequences, about 28% of them seen just once. The material sequenced was blood. The J gene is TRBJ2-6, the V gene TRBV7-2; D call uncertain. The receptor was derived from a woman aged 80 or older in good health. CDR3 residues: CASSPQRAGSGANVLTF. Here the CDR3 DNA reads TGTGCCAGCAGCCCCCAACGGGCTGGCTCTGGGGCCAACGTCCTGACTTTC. Combining the CDR3 with reference TRBV7-2 and TRBJ2-6 gives the whole variable domain GAGVSQSPSNKVTEKGKDVELRCDPISGHTALYWYRQSLGQGLEFLIYFQGNSAPDKSGLPSDRFSAERTGGSVSTLTIQRTQQEDSAVYLCASSPQRAGSGANVLTFGAGSRLTVL.